This T cell receptor (beta chain) emerged from a study of blood T cell repertoires in COVID-19. Study at large: Collection of acute and convalescent COVID-19 samples took place in the United States, Italy and Spain. PBMCs, B-cell-depleted T cells, or T cells were the source of the cDNA or gDNA that made up the material.

In the original workflow: Nucleated cell counts were estimated from reference gene primer amplification. Profiled with immunoSEQ multiplex PCR; TCRdb holds only in-frame clones, not every one. V and J calls plus clone size are reproduced from that table; the DNA served to infer D and trimming. The sample includes nearly 25,000 clones, about 72% of them seen just once. In germline, CDR1 is SGHTS, CDR2 YDEGEE. J was trimmed by 7 bases and V by 7 bases; bases with no gene match: 14. This CDR3 is 15 amino acids long. The chain couples TRBV5-8 to TRBJ2-1; 7 positions match TRBD2. The sequenced sample was peripheral blood. The receptor was derived from a woman at least 80 years old with acute or convalescent COVID-19. The CDR3 nucleotides are TGTGCCAGCGGGGAGGGCCAGGGTATTTTTAATGAGCAGTTCTTC. It is translated as CASGEGQGIFNEQFF.